The 6 T cell receptor beta chains below come from one sample, sequenced in a study of blood T cell repertoires in COVID-19. Method: immunoSEQ multiplex PCR; TCRdb's copy keeps in-frame clones and lacks some. The repertoire holds about 270,000 clones, with around 90% as singletons. Sequencing used peripheral blood. These TCRs come from a man aged 50 or older with acute or convalescent COVID-19.

This rearrangement joins TRBV4-1 to TRBJ1-1; a possible D gene is TRBD1 (6 bases). The germline V and J ends were trimmed by 4 bases and 5 bases, with 23 bases remaining between them. The CDR3 runs 17 residues. Germline CDR1 reads MGHRA; CDR2 reads YSYEKL. In DNA, the CDR3 is TGCGCCAGCAGCCGACGGACAGTAAGGGCGGTAGGTACTGAAGCTTTCTTT. This sequence encodes CASSRRTVRAVGTEAFF.

The J gene is TRBJ2-7, the V gene TRBV7-3, with TRBD2 matching over 8 bases. V trimming: 3 bases; J trimming: 2 bases; junction bases outside the gene matches: 12. Germline CDR1 is SGHTA and CDR2 is FQGTGA. This CDR3 comprises 17 residues. CDR3 DNA sequence: TGTGCCAGCAGCTTGGCCAATTCAGCGGGGGCCCCCTACGAGCAGTACTTC. It codes for CASSLANSAGAPYEQYF. The variable domain in full, with the rest retrieved from reference TRBV7-3 and TRBJ2-7, is GAGVSQTPSNKVTEKGKYVELRCDPISGHTALYWYRQSLGQGPEFLIYFQGTGAADDSGLPNDRFFAVRPEGSVSTLKIQRTERGDSAVYLCASSLANSAGAPYEQYFGPGTRLTVT.

Concerning this clone: This sample also contains other DNA sequences that code for the same CDR3. DNA for the CDR3: TGTGCCAGCAGTTTGGGTAGCACCTACGAGCAGTACTTC. This gives the protein CASSLGSTYEQYF. V and J are TRBV12-3 or TRBV12-4 and TRBJ2-7; D unclear. V lost 3 bases to trimming and J lost 2 bases, with 8 bases between them. The CDR3 contains 13 residues.

V is TRBV6-5 and J is TRBJ2-7; D perhaps matches TRBD1 (5 bases). V lost 4 bases and J lost 0, with 13 bases in between. The CDR3 runs to 15 residues. Germline V gene data show CDR1 as MNHEY and CDR2 as SVGAGI. As DNA, the CDR3 is TGTGCCAGCAGTTTTCCCATGACAGCCTCCTACGAGCAGTACTTC. It is translated as CASSFPMTASYEQYF.

V and J are TRBV11-2 and TRBJ2-7; 9 nucleotides align to TRBD2. The CDR3 length is 18 residues. Germline V lookup: CDR1 SGHAT, CDR2 FQNNGV. Unmatched junction bases numbered 13, after V lost 4 bases and J lost 0 bases. The CDR3 nucleotides are TGTGCCAGCAGCTCCTGGGGTAGCGGGGGCCAATTCTCCTACGAGCAGTACTTC. It yields the protein CASSSWGSGGQFSYEQYF. The entire variable domain, with the rest obtained from reference TRBV11-2 and TRBJ2-7, is as follows: EAGVAQSPRYKIIEKRQSVAFWCNPISGHATLYWYQQILGQGPKLLIQFQNNGVVDDSQLPKDRFSAERLKGVDSTLKIQPAKLEDSAVYLCASSSWGSGGQFSYEQYFGPGTRLTVT.

V usage is TRBV24-1 and J usage is TRBJ2-1; tentative D call: TRBD2 (6 bases). CDR1 and CDR2 from the germline V gene are KGHDR and SFDVKD. The CDR3 spans 14 residues. V was shortened by 7 bases and J by 6 bases, with 15 bases between the two germline ends. The chain's CDR3 is CATRASGWPNEQFF. In DNA, the CDR3 is TGTGCCACCAGAGCAAGCGGGTGGCCCAATGAGCAGTTCTTC.